Listed below are T cell receptor beta chains from one sample, sequenced in a study of blood T cell repertoires in COVID-19. The protocol was immunoSEQ multiplex PCR, while the TCRdb copy is restricted to in-frame clones and leaves out a portion. The sample includes around 200,000 clones, 86% of them seen just once. Sequencing was done on a sample of peripheral blood. Every receptor here comes from a woman aged 55-75 years with COVID-19, enrolled during active disease. Each CDR3 is given with its conserved first and last residue. The D gene is left open where the match is weak. Where a row states a size, it is once, few, many or the class of an expanded clone; other rows omit it.

size: once
V: TRBV5-1
J: TRBJ1-1
D: -
DNA: TGCGCCAGCAGTTCGGGGAACACTGAAGCTTTCTTT
CDR3: CASSSGNTEAFF

size: -
V: TRBV29-1
J: TRBJ2-7
D: -
DNA: TGCAGCGTTGCGGGTTACGAGCAGTACTTC
CDR3: CSVAGYEQYF

size: -
V: TRBV19
J: TRBJ2-3
D: TRBD1
DNA: TGTGCCAGTACGAGGAGGACAGGGCACACAGATACGCAGTATTTT
CDR3: CASTRRTGHTDTQYF

size: -
V: TRBV15
J: TRBJ2-7
D: -
DNA: TGTGCCACCAGCAGCGAAACTAGTGGGCAGTTCTACGAGCAGTACTTC
CDR3: CATSSETSGQFYEQYF

size: -
V: TRBV30
J: TRBJ1-5
D: -
DNA: TGTGCCTGGAATATGGGCATCGATCAGCCCCAGCATTTT
CDR3: CAWNMGIDQPQHF

size: -
V: TRBV29-1
J: TRBJ1-1
D: TRBD1
DNA: TGCAGCACCAAGGGACAGGGCCCTGAAGCTTTCTTT
CDR3: CSTKGQGPEAFF

size: -
V: TRBV4-1
J: TRBJ2-7
D: TRBD2
DNA: TGCGCCAGCAGCCTTTATGGGACTAGCCGGGCGTACGAGCAGTACTTC
CDR3: CASSLYGTSRAYEQYF

size: -
V: TRBV6-5
J: TRBJ2-7
D: -
DNA: TGTGCCAGCAAGGACTCCGGTTTCTACGAGCAGTACTTC
CDR3: CASKDSGFYEQYF

size: -
V: TRBV5-1
J: TRBJ2-3
D: -
DNA: TGCGCCAGCAGCTACAACACAGATACGCAGTATTTT
CDR3: CASSYNTDTQYF

size: -
V: TRBV4-3
J: TRBJ1-1
D: -
DNA: TGCGCCAGCAGCCAGGGGAGGAGCAGGTTGGACACTGAAGCTTTCTTT
CDR3: CASSQGRSRLDTEAFF

size: -
V: TRBV6-2/TRBV6-3
J: TRBJ1-1
D: -
DNA: TGTGCCAGCAGCCGCGACGGGTGGAACACTGAAGCTTTCTTT
CDR3: CASSRDGWNTEAFF

size: -
V: TRBV6-4
J: TRBJ2-1
D: TRBD2
DNA: TGTGCCAGCAGTGCAAACTCGGGACTAGAGCAGTTCTTC
CDR3: CASSANSGLEQFF

size: -
V: TRBV29-1
J: TRBJ2-1
D: -
DNA: TGCAGCGTTGAAGCTGCCTCGGGAAATGAGCAGTTCTTC
CDR3: CSVEAASGNEQFF

size: -
V: TRBV21-1
J: TRBJ2-3
D: -
DNA: TGTGCCAGCAGCAAATCCCCATTCCTGACTATCGATACGCAGTATTTT
CDR3: CASSKSPFLTIDTQYF

size: -
V: TRBV27
J: TRBJ1-1
D: -
DNA: TGTGCCAGTTTAACATCGAACACTGAAGCTTTCTTT
CDR3: CASLTSNTEAFF

size: -
V: TRBV4-1
J: TRBJ1-5
D: -
DNA: TGCGCCAGCAGCCCCTACGTAGGGGAAGGCAATCAGCCCCAGCATTTT
CDR3: CASSPYVGEGNQPQHF

size: -
V: TRBV7-9
J: TRBJ2-3
D: -
DNA: TGTGCCAGCAGCTTATCCCGAGATACGCAGTATTTT
CDR3: CASSLSRDTQYF

size: -
V: TRBV6-6
J: TRBJ2-7
D: TRBD2
DNA: TGTGCCAGCAGTTATGAACTAGCGAGCTCCTACGAGCAGTACTTC
CDR3: CASSYELASSYEQYF

size: -
V: TRBV19
J: TRBJ2-7
D: TRBD1
DNA: TGTGCCAGTAGTGCCCGACAGGGGGGGGAGCAGTACTTC
CDR3: CASSARQGGEQYF

size: few
V: TRBV5-4
J: TRBJ2-2
D: TRBD2
DNA: TGTGCCAGCAGCCCCGGGCTAGCGGGAGGGCTAGGGACCGGGGAGCTGTTTTTT
CDR3: CASSPGLAGGLGTGELFF

size: -
V: TRBV6-5
J: TRBJ2-7
D: -
DNA: TGTGCCAGCAGTTACTCTCTCGGGAGTGGTTCCTACGAGCAGTACTTC
CDR3: CASSYSLGSGSYEQYF

size: -
V: TRBV9
J: TRBJ2-5
D: -
DNA: TGTGCCAGCAGCGCGACTAGTTTCCAAGAGACCCAGTACTTC
CDR3: CASSATSFQETQYF

size: -
V: TRBV12-5
J: TRBJ1-2
D: TRBD1
DNA: TGTGCTAGTGGTGGGATAGGGGGCCTCTATGGCTACACCTTC
CDR3: CASGGIGGLYGYTF

size: -
V: TRBV7-2
J: TRBJ1-1
D: -
DNA: TGTGCCAGCAGCTTATATTCCCCAGGGACACAGAACACTGAAGCTTTCTTT
CDR3: CASSLYSPGTQNTEAFF

size: few
V: TRBV7-3
J: TRBJ2-7
D: -
DNA: TGTGCCAGCAGCTTTACAGGGACCTACGAGCAGTACTTC
CDR3: CASSFTGTYEQYF

size: -
V: TRBV6-5
J: TRBJ1-1
D: -
DNA: TGTGCCAGCACCCAGAACACTGAAGCTTTCTTT
CDR3: CASTQNTEAFF

size: -
V: TRBV6-2/TRBV6-3
J: TRBJ2-7
D: -
DNA: TGTGCCAGCAGTTACGGCAGCGGTTCCTACGAGCAGTACTTC
CDR3: CASSYGSGSYEQYF

size: once
V: TRBV7-8
J: TRBJ2-7
D: TRBD1
DNA: TGTGCCAGCAGTATAGGGATAGATCGGACAGGGATCCACGAGCAGTACTTC
CDR3: CASSIGIDRTGIHEQYF

size: few
V: TRBV18
J: TRBJ1-5
D: -
DNA: TGTGCCAGCTCACCATCAGGGTTCGATCAGCCCCAGCATTTT
CDR3: CASSPSGFDQPQHF

size: -
V: TRBV11-2
J: TRBJ2-7
D: TRBD2
DNA: TGTGCCAGCAGCTGGGCTAGCGGGACCTACGAGCAGTACTTC
CDR3: CASSWASGTYEQYF

size: -
V: TRBV6-5
J: TRBJ1-1
D: -
DNA: TGTGCCAGCAGGACACAGGGCTTTGAAGCTTTCTTT
CDR3: CASRTQGFEAFF

size: -
V: TRBV13
J: TRBJ2-1
D: -
DNA: TGTGCCAGCAGCTTAACTGAAGAGCAGTTCTTC
CDR3: CASSLTEEQFF

size: -
V: TRBV6-1
J: TRBJ1-2
D: TRBD1
DNA: TGTGCCAGCAGTGAAGAGCGCGGGACAGGGGGCAACTATGGCTACACCTTC
CDR3: CASSEERGTGGNYGYTF

size: -
V: TRBV7-9
J: TRBJ1-1
D: -
DNA: TGTGCCAGCAGCTCCCCGGGACACTCAGCGGGGACTGAAGCTTTCTTT
CDR3: CASSSPGHSAGTEAFF

size: once
V: TRBV14
J: TRBJ2-7
D: -
DNA: TGTGCCAGCAGCCATTTAGACGGGGGGCGCCCCGAGCAGTACTTC
CDR3: CASSHLDGGRPEQYF

size: few
V: TRBV6-5
J: TRBJ2-3
D: TRBD2
DNA: TGTGCCAGCAGTTTTAGCGGGAGACAAACAGATACGCAGTATTTT
CDR3: CASSFSGRQTDTQYF

size: once
V: TRBV4-2
J: TRBJ1-1
D: -
DNA: TGTGCCAGCAGCCAAGGAAGGTTGGACCGGGGGTCAGCTTTCTTT
CDR3: CASSQGRLDRGSAFF

size: -
V: TRBV7-3
J: TRBJ1-1
D: TRBD1
DNA: TGTGCCAGCAGCAGGACAGGGTCGAACACTGAAGCTTTCTTT
CDR3: CASSRTGSNTEAFF

size: -
V: TRBV4-3
J: TRBJ2-2
D: TRBD1
DNA: TGCGCCAGCAGCCAAGACGGGACAGGGTGGCCCGGGGAGCTGTTTTTT
CDR3: CASSQDGTGWPGELFF

size: -
V: TRBV27
J: TRBJ1-2
D: TRBD1
DNA: TGTGCCAGCAGTTCCGGGACAGGGGGCTATGGCTACACCTTC
CDR3: CASSSGTGGYGYTF

size: -
V: TRBV6-2/TRBV6-3
J: TRBJ2-7
D: -
DNA: TGTGCCAGCAGTTACCCGGCAGGGAAAGAGCAGTACTTC
CDR3: CASSYPAGKEQYF

size: few
V: TRBV19
J: TRBJ2-3
D: -
DNA: TGTGCCAGTAGTATAATGGCAGGCACAGATACGCAGTATTTT
CDR3: CASSIMAGTDTQYF

size: -
V: TRBV7-9
J: TRBJ1-5
D: -
DNA: TGTGCCAGCAGCTTCGGGGACACAGATAGCAATCAGCCCCAGCATTTT
CDR3: CASSFGDTDSNQPQHF

size: -
V: TRBV27
J: TRBJ2-1
D: -
DNA: TGTGCCAGCAGTTTAAATGCTAACGATGAGCAGTTCTTC
CDR3: CASSLNANDEQFF

size: -
V: TRBV6-5
J: TRBJ2-7
D: TRBD2
DNA: TGTGCCAGCAGCCGGGGACTAGCGCTATCCTACGAGCAGTACTTC
CDR3: CASSRGLALSYEQYF

size: -
V: TRBV12-5
J: TRBJ1-6
D: TRBD1
DNA: TGTGCTAGTGGTGGGACAGCCTATAATTCACCCCTCCACTTT
CDR3: CASGGTAYNSPLHF

size: -
V: TRBV10-3
J: TRBJ2-7
D: -
DNA: TGTGCCATCAGCTCTGGACCGCAGGGCTACGAGCAGTACTTC
CDR3: CAISSGPQGYEQYF

size: once
V: TRBV2
J: TRBJ2-7
D: -
DNA: TGTGCCAGCAGGACTAGCTACGAGCAGTACTTC
CDR3: CASRTSYEQYF

size: -
V: TRBV5-1
J: TRBJ2-1
D: TRBD2
DNA: TGCGCCAGCAGCTTGACTAGCGGGATCTCCTACAATGAGCAGTTCTTC
CDR3: CASSLTSGISYNEQFF

size: -
V: TRBV6-5
J: TRBJ2-7
D: TRBD1
DNA: TGTGCCAGCAGTACTCAGGGGGCCTACGAGCAGTACTTC
CDR3: CASSTQGAYEQYF

size: -
V: TRBV29-1
J: TRBJ1-1
D: TRBD1
DNA: TGCAGCGTGGGGACAGGGACTGAAGCTTTCTTT
CDR3: CSVGTGTEAFF